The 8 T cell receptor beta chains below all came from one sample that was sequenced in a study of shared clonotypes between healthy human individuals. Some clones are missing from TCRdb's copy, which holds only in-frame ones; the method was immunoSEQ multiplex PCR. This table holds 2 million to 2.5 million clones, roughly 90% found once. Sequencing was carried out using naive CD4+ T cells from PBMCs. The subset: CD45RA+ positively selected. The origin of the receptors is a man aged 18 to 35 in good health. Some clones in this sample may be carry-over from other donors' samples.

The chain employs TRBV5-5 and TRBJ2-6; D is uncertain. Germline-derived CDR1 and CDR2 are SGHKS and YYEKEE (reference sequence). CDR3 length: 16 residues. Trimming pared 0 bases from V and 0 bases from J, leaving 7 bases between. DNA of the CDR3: TGTGCCAGCAGCTTGGCTCCGAGCTCTGGGGCCAACGTCCTGACTTTC. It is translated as CASSLAPSSGANVLTF.

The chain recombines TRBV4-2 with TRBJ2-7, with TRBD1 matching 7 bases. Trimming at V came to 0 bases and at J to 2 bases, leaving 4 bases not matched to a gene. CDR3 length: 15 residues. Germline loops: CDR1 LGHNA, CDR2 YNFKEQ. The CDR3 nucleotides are TGTGCCAGCAGCCAAGATGAGGGACAGCCCTACGAGCAGTACTTC. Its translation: CASSQDEGQPYEQYF.

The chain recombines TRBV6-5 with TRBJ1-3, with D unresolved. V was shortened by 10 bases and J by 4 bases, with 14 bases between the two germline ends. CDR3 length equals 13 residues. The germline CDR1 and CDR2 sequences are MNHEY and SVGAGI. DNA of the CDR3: TGTGCCACACGTCCGGGGTCAGGAAACACCATATATTTT. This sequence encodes CATRPGSGNTIYF.

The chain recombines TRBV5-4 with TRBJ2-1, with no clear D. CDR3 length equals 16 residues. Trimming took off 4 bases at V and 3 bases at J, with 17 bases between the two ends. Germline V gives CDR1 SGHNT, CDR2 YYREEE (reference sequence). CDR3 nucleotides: TGTGCCAGCAGCCATAGTATGGTACTGGGCTACAATGAGCAGTTCTTC. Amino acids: CASSHSMVLGYNEQFF.

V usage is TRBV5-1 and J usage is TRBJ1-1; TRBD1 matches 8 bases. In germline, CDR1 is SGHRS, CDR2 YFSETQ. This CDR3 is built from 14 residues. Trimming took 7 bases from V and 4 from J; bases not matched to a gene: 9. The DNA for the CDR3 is TGCGCCAGCGGCCTCGGGGACAGGAGCACTGAAGCTTTCTTT. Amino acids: CASGLGDRSTEAFF. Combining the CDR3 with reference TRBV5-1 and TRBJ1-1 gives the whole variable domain KAGVTQTPRYLIKTRGQQVTLSCSPISGHRSVSWYQQTPGQGLQFLFEYFSETQRNKGNFPGRFSGRQFSNSRSEMNVSTLELGDSALYLCASGLGDRSTEAFFGQGTRLTVV.

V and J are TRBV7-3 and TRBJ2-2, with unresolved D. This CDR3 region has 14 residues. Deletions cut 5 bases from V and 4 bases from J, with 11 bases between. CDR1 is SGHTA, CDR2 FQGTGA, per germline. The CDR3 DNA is TGTGCCAGCAGCCGAGACGGAGTCACCGGGGAGCTGTTTTTT. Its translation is CASSRDGVTGELFF.

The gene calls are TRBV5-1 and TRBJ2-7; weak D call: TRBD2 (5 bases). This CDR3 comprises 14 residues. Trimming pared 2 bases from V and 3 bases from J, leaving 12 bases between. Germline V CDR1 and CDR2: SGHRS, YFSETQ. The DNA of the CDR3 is TGCGCCAGCAGCTTACGACATCGGGGCTACGAGCAGTACTTC. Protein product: CASSLRHRGYEQYF.

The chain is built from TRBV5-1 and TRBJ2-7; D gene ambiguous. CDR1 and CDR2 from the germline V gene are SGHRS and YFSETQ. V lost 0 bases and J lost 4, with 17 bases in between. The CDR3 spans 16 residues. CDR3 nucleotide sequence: TGCGCCAGCAGCTTGGGGCAATCCAATATGAGATACGAGCAGTACTTC. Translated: CASSLGQSNMRYEQYF. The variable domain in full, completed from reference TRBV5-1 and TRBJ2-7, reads KAGVTQTPRYLIKTRGQQVTLSCSPISGHRSVSWYQQTPGQGLQFLFEYFSETQRNKGNFPGRFSGRQFSNSRSEMNVSTLELGDSALYLCASSLGQSNMRYEQYFGPGTRLTVT.